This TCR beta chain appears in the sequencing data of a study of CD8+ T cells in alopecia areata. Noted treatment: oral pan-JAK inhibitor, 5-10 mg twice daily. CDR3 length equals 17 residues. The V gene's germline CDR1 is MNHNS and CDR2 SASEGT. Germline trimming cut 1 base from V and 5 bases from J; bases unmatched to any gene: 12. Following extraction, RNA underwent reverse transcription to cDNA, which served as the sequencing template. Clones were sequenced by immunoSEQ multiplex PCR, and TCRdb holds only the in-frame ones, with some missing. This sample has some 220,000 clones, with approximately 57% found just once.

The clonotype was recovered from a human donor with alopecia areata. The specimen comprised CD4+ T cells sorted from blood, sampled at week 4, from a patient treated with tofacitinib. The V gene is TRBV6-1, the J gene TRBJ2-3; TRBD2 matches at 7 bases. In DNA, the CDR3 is TGTGCCAGCAGTGAAGGTTACGAGGGAGGGGTTATAGATACGCAGTATTTT. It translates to CASSEGYEGGVIDTQYF.